Included here is one T cell receptor beta chain sequence, with context. The sample belongs to a study of T cells after yellow fever vaccination. The CDR3 consists of 18 residues. In germline, CDR1 is SGHTA, CDR2 FQGNSA. V shed 2 bases and J 6 bases; nucleotides not matched to a gene: 13. Template-switching 5'RACE yielded the TCR cDNA; a universal primer site and UMIs were added in the process. In TCRdb, the 5' RACE reads were re-called with MiXCR into one record per CDR3 protein. Found here are about 300,000 distinct CDR3 sequences, 8.5% to 10% of them singletons; the top ten hold 3% to 4%. The TCR sequence derives from a man between 18 and 35 years old who received the YFV17D yellow fever vaccine. The chain is built from TRBV7-2 and TRBJ2-1, with TRBD1 matching 10 bases. The specimen was CD4+ T cells sorted from PBMCs, collected 5 days after the yellow fever booster vaccination. This CDR3 reads CASSLFFPGQGRVNEQFF. For the CDR3, the DNA is TGTGCCAGCAGCTTATTTTTTCCGGGACAGGGGAGGGTCAATGAGCAGTTCTTC.